Below, 27 T cell receptor beta chains from the same sample are listed, as sequenced in a study of blood T cell repertoires in COVID-19. Clones were sequenced by immunoSEQ multiplex PCR, and TCRdb holds only the in-frame ones, with some missing. The repertoire holds 340,000 or so clones, with about four fifths as singletons. Material for sequencing was peripheral blood. These receptors came from a man aged 25-45 years with active or convalescent COVID-19.

The V call is TRBV6-5, the J call TRBJ2-1; D is unresolved. V was trimmed by 2 bases and J by 3 bases, leaving 8 bases between them. CDR3 length: 14 amino acids. Germline-derived CDR1 and CDR2 are MNHEY and SVGAGI. CDR3 residues: CASSYQSGYNEQFF. For the CDR3, the DNA is TGTGCCAGCAGTTACCAATCCGGCTACAATGAGCAGTTCTTC.

The chain carries TRBV19 and TRBJ2-2, with TRBD1 identical over 7 bases. CDR1 is LNHDA, CDR2 SQIVND, per germline (reference sequence). The V segment lost 5 bases and the J segment 5 bases; nucleotides outside the gene matches: 17. The length of the CDR3 is 18 residues. CDR3 bases: TGTGCCAGTAGTCTGCGGCAGGGGGTGGCTAGACCGACCGGGGAGCTGTTTTTT. Translation: CASSLRQGVARPTGELFF.

In this sample, this clone turned up once. This chain connects TRBV7-2 to TRBJ2-7; TRBD2 matches 15 bases. Germline V gene lookup returns CDR1 SGHTA and CDR2 FQGNSA. The CDR3 runs 16 residues. The J segment lost 4 bases and the V segment lost 2 bases, leaving 3 bases of the junction unmatched. The DNA for the CDR3 is TGTGCCAGCAGCTTACCCGGACTAGCGGGAGGGTACGAGCAGTACTTC. Translating it yields CASSLPGLAGGYEQYF.

J is TRBJ1-2 and V is TRBV6-2 or TRBV6-3; unclear D gene. V was trimmed by 2 bases and J by 8 bases, leaving 18 bases between them. Per the germline V gene, CDR1 is MNHEY and CDR2 is SVGEGT. The CDR3 sequence is 15 residues long. CDR3 in amino acids: CASSYRLGVEWGYTF. The CDR3 DNA follows: TGTGCCAGCAGTTACCGCCTAGGTGTGGAATGGGGCTACACCTTC.

This rearrangement joins TRBV30 to TRBJ1-6; 8 bases are a match to TRBD1. Trimming at V came to 0 bases and at J to 7 bases, leaving 8 bases not matched to a gene. The germline gives CDR1 GTSNPN, CDR2 SVGIG (reference sequence). The CDR3 runs 16 residues. CDR3 residues: CAWSVGDRNGNSPLHF. CDR3 nucleotide sequence: TGTGCCTGGAGTGTAGGGGACAGGAACGGCAATTCACCCCTCCACTTT. Combining the CDR3 with reference TRBV30 and TRBJ1-6 gives the whole variable domain SQTIHQWPATLVQPVGSPLSLECTVEGTSNPNLYWYRQAAGRGLQLLFYSVGIGQISSEVPQNLSASRPQDRQFILSSKKLLLSDSGFYLCAWSVGDRNGNSPLHFGNGTRLTVT.

The chain carries TRBV7-3 and TRBJ1-6; D perhaps matches TRBD1 (5 bases). V shed 4 bases and J shed 10 bases, with 11 bases lying between them. This CDR3 is built from 13 residues. Germline V lookup: CDR1 SGHTA, CDR2 FQGTGA. The CDR3: CASSYSGASPLHF. In nucleotides, the CDR3 is TGTGCCAGCAGCTATTCTGGGGCATCACCCCTCCACTTT. The complete variable domain, with remaining parts taken from reference TRBV7-3 and TRBJ1-6, reads GAGVSQTPSNKVTEKGKYVELRCDPISGHTALYWYRQSLGQGPEFLIYFQGTGAADDSGLPNDRFFAVRPEGSVSTLKIQRTERGDSAVYLCASSYSGASPLHFGNGTRLTVT.

The chain joins TRBV12-2 to TRBJ1-4; TRBD1 was called by the table and not checked on the DNA. TRBV12-2 is tagged as a pseudogene. The CDR3 length is 16 residues. DNA of the CDR3: TGTGCAAGTCGCTTAGCGCTAGGGACAGAGGGTGAAAAACTGTTTTTT. Protein product: CASRLALGTEGEKLFF.

The rearrangement joins TRBV7-2 to TRBJ1-1, with TRBD1 as a possible D gene (5 bases). The V end lost 4 bases, the J end lost 3 bases, and 21 bases lay between the germline ends. This CDR3 contains 17 residues. Germline lookup yields CDR1 SGHTA and CDR2 FQGNSA. The CDR3 region has the DNA TGTGCCAGCAGCTCAACCTCCGACCACTCGGGGGACACTGAAGCTTTCTTT. This encodes CASSSTSDHSGDTEAFF.

The V call is TRBV7-6, the J call TRBJ1-1, with D maybe TRBD1 (5 bases). The length of the CDR3 is 17 residues. Looked up from germline, CDR1 is SGHVS and CDR2 is FNYEAQ. Trimming removed 5 bases from V and 4 bases from J, with 23 bases in between. In DNA, the CDR3 is TGTGCCAGCAGCGCTGGACAATTCCCCCTCTTGGGCACTGAAGCTTTCTTT. Translated, it gives CASSAGQFPLLGTEAFF.

The chain couples TRBV7-3 to TRBJ2-1; D is undetermined. Germline loops: CDR1 SGHTA, CDR2 FQGTGA. The V and J ends lost 1 base and 8 bases respectively, with 9 bases between them. There are 13 residues in the CDR3. The CDR3 loop is CASSLNGGYEQFF. The CDR3 DNA follows: TGTGCCAGCAGCTTAAACGGCGGCTATGAGCAGTTCTTC.

In its sample, this clone was seen a few times. The gene calls are TRBV20-1 and TRBJ1-6; possible D gene TRBD1, 6 bases. V shed 8 bases and J shed 9 bases, with 8 bases lying between them. The CDR3 is 10 amino acids. Germline V gives CDR1 DFQATT, CDR2 SNEGSKA (reference sequence). CDR3 region: CSKGGSPLHF. The CDR3 DNA sequence: TGCAGTAAAGGGGGTTCACCCCTCCACTTT.

The chain carries TRBV4-1 and TRBJ2-2, with TRBD2 matching 8 bases. The CDR3 consists of 15 residues. Germline V CDR1 and CDR2: MGHRA, YSYEKL. Trimming removed 4 bases from V and 7 bases from J; junction bases left unmatched: 8. The CDR3 loop reads CASSPDPAGVGELFF. The CDR3 region has the DNA TGCGCCAGCAGCCCGGATCCAGCGGGAGTCGGGGAGCTGTTTTTT.

The chain joins TRBV28 to TRBJ2-2, with 7 bases that match TRBD1. The CDR3 has 18 amino acids. CDR1 is MDHEN, CDR2 SYDVKM, per germline. V lost 3 bases, J lost 0 bases, and 10 bases stayed unmatched. The CDR3 DNA reads TGTGCCAGCAGTTTGCCGGGGACAGTTGGCTCGAACACCGGGGAGCTGTTTTTT. Protein: CASSLPGTVGSNTGELFF.

This chain connects TRBV29-1 to TRBJ2-1, with 10 bases lining up with TRBD2. CDR1 is SQVTM, CDR2 ANQGSEA, per germline. The CDR3 is 15 amino acids. With V trimmed by 1 base and J by 8 bases, 8 bases remained unmatched. The CDR3 here is CSVEVASGRDHEQFF. As DNA, the CDR3 is TGCAGCGTTGAAGTCGCTAGCGGGAGAGATCATGAGCAGTTCTTC.

CDR3 protein: CASSSQRGPGGNQPQHF. CDR3 sequence (DNA): TGTGCCAGCAGCTCGCAGCGGGGACCAGGTGGCAATCAGCCCCAGCATTTT. The chain couples TRBV7-2 to TRBJ1-5, with D possibly matching TRBD1 (5 bases). The length of the CDR3 is 17 residues. Germline V gives CDR1 SGHTA, CDR2 FQGNSA. V was shortened by 4 bases and J by 2 bases, with 18 bases between the two germline ends.

In its sample, this clone was seen once. V gene TRBV6-5 combines with J gene TRBJ2-4, with TRBD1 identical over 7 bases. The length of the CDR3 is 15 residues. Unmatched junction bases numbered 6, after V lost 6 bases and J lost 1 base. The germline V gene encodes CDR1 MNHEY and CDR2 SVGAGI. The DNA of the CDR3 is TGTGCCAGCAGCATCGACAGGGAGGCCAAAAACATTCAGTACTTC. It yields the protein CASSIDREAKNIQYF.

V usage is TRBV7-2 and J usage is TRBJ1-2, with D perhaps TRBD1 (6 bases). Germline loops: CDR1 SGHTA, CDR2 FQGNSA. CDR3 length equals 15 residues. Between the trimmed V and J ends, which lost 0 bases and 4 bases, there was a span of 12 bases. CDR3 protein: CASSLALDRPYGYTF. In DNA, the CDR3 is TGTGCCAGCAGCTTAGCGCTAGACAGGCCCTATGGCTACACCTTC.

The J gene is TRBJ1-1, the V gene TRBV5-1; 9 positions match TRBD1. With 3 bases clipped from V and 4 bases from J, the junction kept 4 bases outside the gene matches. Germline loops: CDR1 SGHRS, CDR2 YFSETQ. The CDR3 sequence is 14 residues long. The CDR3 DNA follows: TGCGCCAGCAGCTCACAGGGGGCGTCCACTGAAGCTTTCTTT. Its translation is CASSSQGASTEAFF. The entire variable domain, with the rest obtained from reference TRBV5-1 and TRBJ1-1, is as follows: KAGVTQTPRYLIKTRGQQVTLSCSPISGHRSVSWYQQTPGQGLQFLFEYFSETQRNKGNFPGRFSGRQFSNSRSEMNVSTLELGDSALYLCASSSQGASTEAFFGQGTRLTVV.

The V call is TRBV18, the J call TRBJ2-7; 7 bases align to TRBD1. Germline assignment: CDR1 KGHSH and CDR2 LQKENI. This CDR3 contains 14 residues. With V trimmed by 1 base and J by 4 bases, 4 bases remained unmatched. In nucleotides, the CDR3 is TGTGCCAGCTCACCACAATGGGACAGATACGAGCAGTACTTC. This encodes CASSPQWDRYEQYF.

The genes are TRBV6-1 and TRBJ1-2; D gene ambiguous. Trimming shortened V by 1 base and J by 6 bases, and 9 bases separated the two germline ends. The CDR3 has 13 amino acids. CDR1 and CDR2 (germline): MNHNS, SASEGT. This CDR3 reads CASSEGRADGYTF. CDR3 nucleotides: TGTGCCAGCAGTGAAGGGAGGGCCGATGGCTACACCTTC.

The chain joins TRBV4-1 to TRBJ1-2, with TRBD1 matching over 9 bases. CDR1 MGHRA and CDR2 YSYEKL come from the germline V gene. The V and J ends lost 5 bases and 4 bases, in that order; junction bases with no gene match: 5. The CDR3 totals 14 residues. The CDR3 is CASSTTGGVYGYTF. The CDR3 nucleotides are TGCGCCAGCAGCACCACAGGGGGCGTCTATGGCTACACCTTC.

The J gene is TRBJ2-1, the V gene TRBV19; 10 bases map to TRBD1. CDR3 length: 16 amino acids. Per germline, CDR1 LNHDA and CDR2 SQIVND (reference sequence). With V trimmed by 5 bases and J by 2 bases, 6 bases remained unmatched. As DNA, the CDR3 is TGTGCCAGTAGTCCGCAGACAGGGGGCGCCTACAATGAGCAGTTCTTC. It codes for CASSPQTGGAYNEQFF.

V gene TRBV2 combines with J gene TRBJ1-1; 8 bases align to TRBD1. The V gene's germline CDR1 is SNHLY and CDR2 FYNNEI. Unmatched junction bases numbered 11, after V lost 5 bases and J lost 3 bases. The CDR3 runs to 16 residues. The CDR3 coding sequence is TGTGCCAGCAGTAAAGGTGGGTCAGGGGGCGACACTGAAGCTTTCTTT. Encoded protein: CASSKGGSGGDTEAFF.

This chain uses TRBV5-1 with TRBJ2-7; 8 bases are a match to TRBD1. Per the germline V gene, CDR1 is SGHRS and CDR2 is YFSETQ. The length of the CDR3 is 17 residues. Unmatched junction bases numbered 15, after V lost 4 bases and J lost 3 bases. The CDR3 DNA follows: TGCGCCAGCAGCCAGGTCCCAATGGGACAGGTCCGCTACGAGCAGTACTTC. Protein sequence: CASSQVPMGQVRYEQYF.

About this clone itself: Additional DNA sequences in this sample encode the identical CDR3. J is TRBJ2-2 and V is TRBV3-1 (or the pseudogene TRBV3-2), with TRBD1 matching over 8 bases. Looked up from germline, CDR1 is LGHDT and CDR2 is YNNKEL (reference sequence). Germline trimming cut 4 bases from V and 6 bases from J; bases unmatched to any gene: 10. The CDR3 has 16 residues. The CDR3 DNA is TGTGCCAGCAGCCGGCAGGGGGCTAGTAAGGCCGGGGAGCTGTTTTTT. As protein: CASSRQGASKAGELFF.

The chain joins TRBV15 to TRBJ2-7; TRBD2 aligns across 9 bases. The CDR3 spans 14 residues. Looked up from germline, CDR1 is LNHNV and CDR2 is YYDKDF (reference sequence). V gave up 3 bases and J gave up 6 bases; unmatched junction bases: 6. CDR3 residues: CATSSGASGAEQYF. The CDR3 nucleotides are TGTGCCACCAGCAGTGGGGCTAGCGGGGCCGAGCAGTACTTC.

The rearrangement joins TRBV12-3 or TRBV12-4 to TRBJ1-4; D not resolved. This CDR3 has 13 amino acids. V was clipped by 8 bases and J by 3 bases, with 10 bases between them. The CDR3 spells CASSRVSNEKLFF. The CDR3 DNA sequence: TGTGCCAGCTCCCGGGTCTCTAATGAAAAACTGTTTTTT.